The clone carrying this TCR beta chain was detected only a few times. The sample originates from a study of CD8+ T cells in alopecia areata. For the study at large: Patients in the study were on tofacitinib for 6 to 18 months, then off it for 6 months.

The CDR3 has 15 residues. In each case, RNA was isolated and then reverse transcribed into cDNA as the sequencing template. Assay used: immunoSEQ multiplex PCR; TCRdb lists only in-frame clones, some missing. The repertoire holds about 180,000 clones, with around three fifths as singletons. The sample in question was CD4+ T cells sorted from blood, obtained at week 0. J is TRBJ1-2 and V is TRBV21-1; the table assigns TRBD1, which was not confirmed against the DNA. TRBV21-1 is recorded as a pseudogene. This clonotype was sampled from a human donor with alopecia areata. The CDR3 sequence is CASRKRGWDRVGYTF. CDR3 DNA: TGTGCCAGCAGGAAGAGAGGATGGGACAGGGTCGGCTACACCTTC.